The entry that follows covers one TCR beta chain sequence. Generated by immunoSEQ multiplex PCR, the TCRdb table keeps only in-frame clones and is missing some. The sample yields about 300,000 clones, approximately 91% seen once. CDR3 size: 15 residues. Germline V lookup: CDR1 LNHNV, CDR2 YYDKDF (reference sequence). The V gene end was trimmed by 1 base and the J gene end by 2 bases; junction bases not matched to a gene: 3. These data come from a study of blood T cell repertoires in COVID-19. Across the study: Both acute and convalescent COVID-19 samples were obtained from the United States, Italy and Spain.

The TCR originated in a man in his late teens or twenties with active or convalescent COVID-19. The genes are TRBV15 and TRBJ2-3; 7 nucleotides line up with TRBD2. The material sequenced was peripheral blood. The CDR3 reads CATSRGGGYTDTQYF. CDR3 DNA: TGTGCCACCAGCAGAGGGGGAGGGTACACAGATACGCAGTATTTT.